The rows below give T cell receptor beta chains drawn from one sample of a study of vaccination and CD4 T cells after COVID-19. A single record per CDR3 protein comes from TCRdb applying MiXCR to the PCR reads. In the table there are just over 14,000 distinct CDR3 sequences, 50% to 55% of which are singletons. The antigens of these receptors remain unknown. The sample comprised CD4+ T cells from blood, cultured in vitro. The receptors were gathered from a human donor who had recovered from COVID-19. CDR3s include the opening cysteine and the closing phenylalanine or tryptophan. Fields, in order: clone size, V gene, D gene, J gene, CDR3 protein, CDR3 DNA. A D gene is named only where the DNA matches it firmly. Not every row has a clone size; where given, it reads once, few, many or a size class.

-	TRBV20-1	-	TRBJ2-3	CSAQISPDTQYF	TGCAGTGCTCAAATCTCACCAGATACGCAGTATTTT
-	TRBV20-1	-	TRBJ2-5	CSASTGGPVKTQYF	TGCAGTGCTAGTACAGGAGGGCCAGTAAAGACCCAGTACTTC
-	TRBV28	-	TRBJ1-1	CASNLGQEAEAFF	TGTGCCAGCAACCTCGGGCAAGAAGCTGAAGCTTTCTTT
-	TRBV12-3/TRBV12-4	TRBD1	TRBJ1-2	CASSKPGQGWYGYTF	TGTGCCAGCAGTAAGCCGGGACAGGGATGGTATGGCTACACCTTC
-	TRBV6-5	-	TRBJ2-3	CASSYKDTQYF	TGTGCCAGCAGTTATAAGGATACGCAGTATTTT
-	TRBV12-3/TRBV12-4	-	TRBJ1-2	CASSLNGPGDYGYTF	TGTGCCAGCAGTTTAAACGGGCCGGGGGACTATGGCTACACCTTC
-	TRBV15	-	TRBJ2-3	CATSSSGTDTQYF	TGTGCCACCAGCAGCAGTGGCACAGATACGCAGTATTTT
few	TRBV27	-	TRBJ1-6	CASSFSTGRETPLHF	TGTGCCAGCAGTTTTTCAACGGGTCGGGAGACACCCCTCCACTTT
-	TRBV12-3/TRBV12-4	TRBD2	TRBJ2-7	CASSLWREVLEQYF	TGTGCCAGCAGTTTGTGGCGGGAGGTCCTCGAGCAGTACTTC
-	TRBV19	-	TRBJ2-7	CASSSWDTSYEQYF	TGTGCCAGTAGTAGCTGGGACACCTCCTACGAGCAGTACTTC
-	TRBV20-1	-	TRBJ2-7	CSARGDREVYEQYF	TGCAGTGCTAGAGGTGATCGTGAGGTATACGAGCAGTACTTC
-	TRBV27	-	TRBJ2-7	CASSLWPPYEQYF	TGTGCCAGCAGTTTATGGCCTCCTTACGAGCAGTACTTC
few	TRBV24-1	-	TRBJ1-2	CATSDSSSGTVYGYTF	TGTGCCACCAGTGATTCCAGCAGTGGGACCGTCTATGGCTACACCTTC
-	TRBV7-2	-	TRBJ2-3	CASSPRFAWKDTQYF	TGTGCCAGCAGCCCACGGTTCGCCTGGAAAGATACGCAGTATTTT
few	TRBV20-1	-	TRBJ1-6	CSARGRQVANSPLHF	TGCAGTGCTAGAGGAAGACAGGTAGCTAATTCACCCCTCCACTTT
once	TRBV7-9	-	TRBJ2-3	CASSLVGSTDTQYF	TGTGCCAGCAGCTTAGTCGGAAGCACAGATACGCAGTATTTT
-	TRBV20-1	TRBD2	TRBJ2-3	CSTGTSGATDTQYF	TGCAGTACCGGGACTAGCGGGGCCACAGATACGCAGTATTTT
few	TRBV28	-	TRBJ1-2	CASSLDSSANYGYTF	TGTGCCAGCAGTTTAGACAGCTCAGCTAACTATGGCTACACCTTC
-	TRBV7-9	TRBD2	TRBJ2-2	CASSSHSGRASGELFF	TGTGCCAGCAGCTCCCACAGCGGGAGGGCCAGCGGGGAGCTGTTTTTT
-	TRBV10-1	-	TRBJ2-3	CASSLTRDTDTQYF	TGCGCCAGCAGTTTGACTCGGGACACAGATACGCAGTATTTT
few	TRBV20-1	TRBD1	TRBJ1-1	CSARKTGVRTEAFF	TGCAGTGCTAGAAAAACAGGGGTACGGACTGAAGCTTTCTTT
-	TRBV12-3/TRBV12-4	TRBD1	TRBJ2-1	CASRPGQQRNEQFF	TGTGCCAGCAGACCGGGACAGCAAAGGAATGAGCAGTTCTTC
-	TRBV20-1	TRBD1	TRBJ2-2	CSVPGQGNSGELFF	TGCAGTGTGCCTGGACAGGGAAACAGCGGGGAGCTGTTTTTT
-	TRBV7-8	-	TRBJ2-5	CASSLAVAVGETQYF	TGTGCCAGCAGCTTAGCGGTGGCGGTGGGAGAGACCCAGTACTTC
-	TRBV28	-	TRBJ1-5	CATDNGQPQHF	TGTGCCACCGACAACGGACAGCCCCAGCATTTT
once	TRBV19	TRBD1	TRBJ2-3	CASSIGTGMWSDTQYF	TGTGCCAGTAGTATAGGGACAGGGATGTGGTCAGATACGCAGTATTTT
-	TRBV27	TRBD2	TRBJ2-2	CASSVHYSGKYTGELFF	TGTGCCAGCAGTGTCCATTATAGCGGGAAGTACACCGGGGAGCTGTTTTTT
-	TRBV20-1	-	TRBJ2-1	CSAREGDNEQFF	TGCAGTGCTAGAGAGGGGGACAATGAGCAGTTCTTC
-	TRBV20-1	-	TRBJ2-3	CSADRGTDTQYF	TGCAGTGCCGACCGGGGCACAGATACGCAGTATTTT
-	TRBV27	TRBD2	TRBJ2-1	CASSYSSAGEQFF	TGTGCCAGCAGTTACTCATCAGCGGGAGAGCAGTTCTTC
-	TRBV2	-	TRBJ2-3	CASRPGVSTDTQYF	TGTGCCAGCCGTCCCGGGGTGAGCACAGATACGCAGTATTTT
few	TRBV6-1	-	TRBJ1-5	CASSDPPSNQPQHF	TGTGCCAGCAGTGACCCGCCAAGCAATCAGCCCCAGCATTTT
-	TRBV19	TRBD2	TRBJ2-7	CASKREGTYEQYF	TGTGCCAGTAAGCGGGAGGGGACCTACGAGCAGTACTTC
-	TRBV11-2	-	TRBJ2-5	CASSLQRATQYF	TGTGCCAGCAGCCTCCAGCGGGCGACCCAGTACTTC
-	TRBV20-1	-	TRBJ1-3	CSARAGGHSSGNTIYF	TGCAGTGCTAGAGCAGGAGGGCATTCCTCTGGAAACACCATATATTTT
-	TRBV7-9	-	TRBJ2-7	CASSPRTDPTYEQYF	TGTGCCAGCAGCCCACGGACAGACCCAACCTACGAGCAGTACTTC
-	TRBV20-1	TRBD1	TRBJ2-7	CSATQGASYEQYF	TGCAGTGCTACACAGGGGGCGTCCTACGAGCAGTACTTC
-	TRBV10-1	-	TRBJ1-4	CASSAGLNEKLFF	TGCGCCAGCAGTGCGGGACTTAATGAAAAACTGTTTTTT
once	TRBV2	-	TRBJ1-2	CASSESPYYGYTF	TGTGCCAGCAGTGAAAGTCCGTACTATGGCTACACCTTC
few	TRBV27	-	TRBJ1-5	CASSFLSGKGQPQHF	TGTGCCAGCAGTTTTCTTTCAGGAAAGGGCCAGCCCCAGCATTTT
-	TRBV19	TRBD1	TRBJ1-5	CASSISATGGKPQHF	TGCGCCAGTAGTATCTCAGCGACAGGGGGGAAGCCCCAGCATTTT
medium-sized	TRBV12-3/TRBV12-4	-	TRBJ1-1	CASRFSMNTEAFF	TGTGCCAGCAGGTTCTCCATGAACACTGAAGCTTTCTTT
-	TRBV7-3	TRBD2	TRBJ2-1	CASSLGTSGIGEQFF	TGTGCCAGCAGCTTGGGGACTAGCGGGATCGGTGAGCAGTTCTTC
-	TRBV24-1	TRBD2	TRBJ2-1	CATSDARAGSYNEQFF	TGTGCCACCAGTGATGCCCGAGCGGGATCCTACAATGAGCAGTTCTTC
-	TRBV20-1	TRBD2	TRBJ2-3	CSASSGGGIHSSTDTQYF	TGCAGTGCTAGTAGCGGGGGCGGAATCCACTCTAGCACAGATACGCAGTATTTT
-	TRBV27	TRBD2	TRBJ2-1	CASSAGTTSNEQFF	TGTGCCAGCAGCGCCGGGACTACCTCCAATGAGCAGTTCTTC
-	TRBV20-1	-	TRBJ2-1	CSARDPSVYGNEQFF	TGCAGTGCTAGAGATCCTAGCGTTTACGGCAATGAGCAGTTCTTC
-	TRBV7-3	TRBD1	TRBJ1-1	CASSSQGVGTEAFF	TGTGCCAGCAGTTCACAGGGGGTTGGCACTGAAGCTTTCTTT